This T cell receptor (beta chain) was captured in a study of human T cells and chemical hapten exposure. Across the study: Application of 0.01% DPC to the upper back was done by patch test, with a reading at 6 days.

This clonotype was counted at least ten times. This sample's time point: patch test 1, 2 weeks after DPC sensitization. Treatment: therapeutic diphenylcyclopropenone sensitization with weekly scalp DPC. In the original workflow: A typical sample had some 95,000 TCRs, with roughly 20,000 to 700,000 overall. In TCRdb, the RACE reads were re-called with MiXCR into one record per CDR3 protein. TCRdb assigned the V and J calls; the authors' analysis was not used. This table has around 110,000 distinct CDR3 sequences, 9% to 13% appearing once. The CDR3 is made up of 14 amino acids. V shed 2 bases and J shed 3 bases, with 9 bases lying between them. Germline lookup yields CDR1 SGHRS and CDR2 YFSETQ.

The chain has TRBV5-1 and TRBJ1-5; unclear D gene. The sample consisted of whole blood, taken in connection with sensitization to the hapten diphenylcyclopropenone (DPC). The TCR was taken from a woman between 50 and 59 years old with alopecia areata. Some clones in this sample may be carry-over from other donors' samples. CDR3 in amino acids: CASSFGGYNQPQHF. CDR3 DNA sequence: TGCGCCAGCAGCTTCGGAGGGTACAATCAGCCCCAGCATTTT.